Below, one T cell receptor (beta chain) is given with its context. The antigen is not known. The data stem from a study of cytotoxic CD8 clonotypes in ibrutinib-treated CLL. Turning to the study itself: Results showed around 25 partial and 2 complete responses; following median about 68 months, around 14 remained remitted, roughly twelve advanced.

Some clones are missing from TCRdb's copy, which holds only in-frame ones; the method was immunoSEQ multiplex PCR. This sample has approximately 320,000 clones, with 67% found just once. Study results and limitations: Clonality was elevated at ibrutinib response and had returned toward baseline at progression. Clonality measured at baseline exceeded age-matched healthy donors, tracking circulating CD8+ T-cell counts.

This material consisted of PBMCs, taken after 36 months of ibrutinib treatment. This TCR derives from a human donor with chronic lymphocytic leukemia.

DNA for the CDR3: TGTGCCAGCAGCTCCTCAGGGAGACAGTTCTTC. Residues: CASSSSGRQFF. V and J are TRBV7-8 and TRBJ2-1, with D perhaps TRBD1 or TRBD2 (5 bases each). Germline V lookup: CDR1 SGHVS, CDR2 FQNEAQ. CDR3 length: 11 residues. V lost 4 bases and J lost 13, with 11 bases in between.